A single sample is the source of the 21 T cell receptor beta chains below, sequenced in a study of metastatic and nonmetastatic thyroid tumors. Thyroid surgery had not been preceded by any treatment in any patient. TCRdb redid the clone calls on the PCR reads using MiXCR. The repertoire consists of roughly 18,000 clones, with around a third occurring once and the leading ten covering under 25%. What was sequenced was adjacent normal tissue. All receptors derive from a female donor with papillary thyroid cancer or a benign thyroid nodule (not recorded which). Some clones in this sample may be carry-over from other donors' samples.

The chain links TRBV7-2 to TRBJ2-7; D unclear. The CDR3 is made up of 15 amino acids. The V end lost 5 bases, the J end lost 0 bases, and 14 bases lay between the germline ends. The germline CDR1 and CDR2 sequences are SGHTA and FQGNSA. CDR3 nucleotides: TGTGCCAGCAGCCCCGAAGGTCACACCTCCTACGAGCAGTACTTC. Protein product: CASSPEGHTSYEQYF.

The sample holds many counts of this clone. The gene calls are TRBV24-1 and TRBJ2-3; the D gene is possibly TRBD2 (6 bases). Germline CDR1 KGHDR, CDR2 SFDVKD. The CDR3 covers 16 residues. V was cut by 3 bases and J by 5 bases, with 17 bases left in between. In DNA form, the CDR3 reads TGTGCCACCAGTGATCCGGGTCGCGTGCGGGAAGATACGCAGTATTTT. Protein sequence: CATSDPGRVREDTQYF.

In this sample, this clone turned up a few times. V gene TRBV6-1 combines with J gene TRBJ1-3, with a possible D match to TRBD1 (5 bases). The CDR3 extends over 17 amino acids. Per the germline V gene, CDR1 is MNHNS and CDR2 is SASEGT. V gave up 5 bases and J gave up 1 base, with 18 bases separating them. The CDR3: CASSKVTGSTSGNTIYF. Here the CDR3 DNA reads TGTGCCAGCAGTAAGGTTACAGGTTCGACTTCTGGAAACACCATATATTTT.

This chain connects TRBV6-2 or TRBV6-3 to TRBJ1-4; D not certain. Trimming stripped 0 bases from V and 4 bases from J, with 6 bases between. Germline-derived CDR1 and CDR2 are MNHEY and SVGEGT. The length of the CDR3 is 14 residues. The CDR3 nucleotides are TGTGCCAGCAGTTACTCGTGGGATAATGAAAAACTGTTTTTT. This translates into CASSYSWDNEKLFF.

This sequence joins TRBV28 and TRBJ2-7, with D possibly being TRBD1 (6 bases). Trimming removed 5 bases at V and 5 bases at J, with 19 bases between. Germline-derived CDR1 and CDR2 are MDHEN and SYDVKM. The length of the CDR3 is 15 residues. The CDR3 DNA reads TGTGCCAGCAGTACCAATAGGGGGTTCGGGGACGAGCAGTACTTC. This sequence encodes CASSTNRGFGDEQYF. The full variable domain, its missing parts supplied by reference TRBV28 and TRBJ2-7, is DVKVTQSSRYLVKRTGEKVFLECVQDMDHENMFWYRQDPGLGLRLIYFSYDVKMKEKGDIPEGYSVSREKKERFSLILESASTNQTSMYLCASSTNRGFGDEQYFGPGTRLTVT.

The CDR3 protein is CASSAGLAVYNEQFF. In DNA form, the CDR3 reads TGTGCCAGCAGCGCCGGACTAGCGGTATACAATGAGCAGTTCTTC. This chain links TRBV5-5 with TRBJ2-1, with 10 nucleotides matching TRBD2. Trimming took 4 bases from V and 4 from J; bases not matched to a gene: 5. The CDR3 is 15 residues long. Germline CDR1 reads SGHKS; CDR2 reads YYEKEE (reference sequence).

This clone was seen only once. This chain uses TRBV5-6 with TRBJ1-2; D perhaps matches TRBD1 (6 bases). This CDR3 region has 16 residues. CDR1 and CDR2 from the germline V gene are SGHDT and YYEEEE. V was pared by 0 bases and J by 7 bases, with 19 bases between. CDR3 amino acids: CASSLAAFGGVSGYTF. CDR3 in DNA: TGTGCCAGCAGCTTGGCAGCTTTTGGGGGCGTAAGTGGCTACACCTTC.

This clone was detected a few times. The chain is built from TRBV2 and TRBJ2-3; 8 bases are a match to TRBD1. V shed 1 base, J shed 4 bases, and the junction held 4 bases outside the gene matches. In germline, CDR1 is SNHLY, CDR2 FYNNEI. There are 15 residues in the CDR3. Here the CDR3 reads CASSEGAGGPDTQYF. Written as DNA, the CDR3 is TGTGCCAGCAGTGAAGGGGCAGGGGGCCCAGATACGCAGTATTTT.

This clone came up a few times. Here the CDR3 reads CASSDWGVNTGELFF. CDR3 coding DNA: TGTGCCAGCAGCGACTGGGGCGTGAACACCGGGGAGCTGTTTTTT. The chain joins TRBV6-1 to TRBJ2-2; tentatively, D is TRBD1 (5 bases). Looked up from germline, CDR1 is MNHNS and CDR2 is SASEGT. The CDR3 spans 15 residues. Deletions cut 6 bases from V and 1 base from J, with 12 bases between.

In this sample, this clone turned up a few times. CDR3 bases: TGTGCCACCGGCCCAACCAGGGGGACGAACACCGGGGAGCTGTTTTTT. Its translation: CATGPTRGTNTGELFF. The chain recombines TRBV24-1 with TRBJ2-2; 7 bases line up with TRBD1. V trimming: 9 bases; J trimming: 0 bases; junction bases outside the gene matches: 9. Germline CDR1 and CDR2: KGHDR and SFDVKD. The CDR3 sequence is 16 residues long.

CDR3 amino acids: CASSQAGGAGYEQYF. The DNA for the CDR3 is TGCGCCAGCAGCCAAGCTGGGGGCGCCGGTTACGAGCAGTACTTC. This chain connects TRBV4-1 to TRBJ2-7; D possibly corresponds to TRBD1 (6 bases). Germline CDR1 is MGHRA and CDR2 is YSYEKL. CDR3 length equals 15 residues. Trimming removed 1 base at V and 4 bases at J, with 14 bases between.

The chain links TRBV11-2 to TRBJ1-6; D gene uncertain. Germline V gene data show CDR1 as SGHAT and CDR2 as FQNNGV. The CDR3 is 14 residues long. V shed 3 bases and J shed 3 bases, with 6 bases lying between them. This CDR3 is CASSFALYNSPLHF. The CDR3 DNA reads TGTGCCAGCAGCTTTGCGCTCTATAATTCACCCCTCCACTTT. Based on the CDR3 plus reference TRBV11-2 and TRBJ1-6, the full variable domain is EAGVAQSPRYKIIEKRQSVAFWCNPISGHATLYWYQQILGQGPKLLIQFQNNGVVDDSQLPKDRFSAERLKGVDSTLKIQPAKLEDSAVYLCASSFALYNSPLHFGNGTRLTVT.

This chain joins TRBV27 and TRBJ2-1; the D gene is possibly TRBD2 (7 bases). The CDR3 has 13 residues. The germline CDR1 and CDR2 sequences are MNHEY and SMNVEV (reference sequence). V shed 3 bases and J shed 8 bases, with 11 bases lying between them. The CDR3 DNA reads TGTGCCAGCAGTTTCACGGGGGGCGATGAGCAGTTCTTC. It encodes CASSFTGGDEQFF.

A few counts support this clone. This rearrangement joins TRBV28 to TRBJ2-2; 8 bases map to TRBD1. V was clipped by 4 bases and J by 3 bases; unmatched bases: 4. The CDR3 contains 15 residues. In germline, CDR1 is MDHEN, CDR2 SYDVKM. DNA for the CDR3: TGTGCCAGCAGTTCGGGGACAGGTTACACCGGGGAGCTGTTTTTT. Translating gives CASSSGTGYTGELFF.

The chain uses TRBV12-3 or TRBV12-4 and TRBJ1-5; no reliable D call. The CDR3 loop spans 11 amino acids. V lost 2 bases and J 11 bases, leaving 7 bases between the germline ends. The CDR3 region is CASSLRRSQHF. CDR3 coding DNA: TGTGCCAGCAGTTTAAGGCGGTCCCAGCATTTT.

This chain connects TRBV20-1 to TRBJ1-1; the D is unclear. Germline CDR1 DFQATT, CDR2 SNEGSKA (reference sequence). V gave up 1 base and J gave up 0 bases, with 0 bases separating them. The CDR3 is 11 residues long. The CDR3 DNA reads TGCAGTGCTAGAGTGAACACTGAAGCTTTCTTT. It codes for CSARVNTEAFF.

The chain employs TRBV12-3 or TRBV12-4 and TRBJ1-6; D gene ambiguous. The CDR3 length is 12 residues. Trimming pared 6 bases from V and 11 bases from J, leaving 11 bases between. Here the CDR3 DNA reads TGTGCCAGCAGCTTAAACGGGCCACCCCTCCACTTT. It is translated as CASSLNGPPLHF.

The genes are TRBV5-1 and TRBJ2-3; 12 bases match TRBD2. The germline V gene encodes CDR1 SGHRS and CDR2 YFSETQ. The length of the CDR3 is 14 residues. Trimming removed 0 bases from V and 9 bases from J; junction bases left unmatched: 2. CDR3 nucleotides: TGCGCCAGCAGCTTGGAGCTAGCGGGAGGGACGCAGTATTTT. As protein: CASSLELAGGTQYF.

The rearrangement links TRBV19 to TRBJ2-2; a weak D match, TRBD2 (5 bases). Germline lookup yields CDR1 LNHDA and CDR2 SQIVND (reference sequence). The CDR3 covers 13 residues. V was shortened by 5 bases and J by 6 bases, with 10 bases between the two germline ends. The CDR3 nucleotides are TGTGCCAGTAGTCGGGGAACGTCCGGGGAGCTGTTTTTT. Translated: CASSRGTSGELFF.

This rearrangement joins TRBV19 to TRBJ2-1; the D is unclear. The V gene's germline CDR1 is LNHDA and CDR2 SQIVND (reference sequence). The CDR3 has 13 residues. Trimming took 5 bases from V and 3 from J, leaving 8 bases between them. CDR3 coding DNA: TGTGCCAGTAGTCAATCCAACTACAATGAGCAGTTCTTC. This gives the protein CASSQSNYNEQFF.

There are a few counts of this clone. The rearrangement uses TRBV6-1 and TRBJ2-2, with 8 positions matching TRBD2. The trim removed 4 bases at V and 3 bases at J, leaving 4 bases unmatched. CDR1 is MNHNS and CDR2 is SASEGT in the germline V gene. The CDR3 length is 15 residues. CDR3 region: CASSGDSGDTGELFF. The CDR3 nucleotides are TGTGCCAGCAGTGGGGATAGCGGGGACACCGGGGAGCTGTTTTTT.